The 20 T cell receptor beta chains given below trace back to one sample, sequenced in a study of OX40 agonist ivuxolimab in advanced cancers. Repertoires were generated with immunoSEQ multiplex PCR, while TCRdb's copy carries only in-frame clones and drops some. The table has roughly 92,000 clones, around 80% seen once; the top ten hold less than 6%. This sample comprised CD4+ or CD8+ T cells sorted from blood, obtained in a trial of the OX40 agonist ivuxolimab. The receptors derive from an adult with an advanced solid tumor such as melanoma, head and neck, liver or kidney cancer.

For the CDR3, the DNA is TGTGCCAGCTCGTCACGGGACAGGGCAACTAGCACAGATACGCAGTATTTT. Translated: CASSSRDRATSTDTQYF. This sequence joins TRBV18 and TRBJ2-3, with 9 bases lining up with TRBD1. The CDR3 covers 17 residues. CDR1 KGHSH and CDR2 LQKENI come from the germline V gene. With V trimmed by 6 bases and J by 0 bases, 10 bases remained unmatched.

Regarding this clone: This same CDR3 is encoded by further DNA sequences in the sample. The chain has TRBV7-9 and TRBJ2-3; D unresolved. Per germline, CDR1 SEHNR and CDR2 FQNEAQ (reference sequence). Trimming removed 4 bases at V and 3 bases at J, with 5 bases between. This CDR3 region has 12 residues. CDR3 protein: CASSSPTDTQYF. The DNA for the CDR3 is TGTGCCAGCAGCTCACCAACAGATACGCAGTATTTT.

The V call is TRBV6-6, the J call TRBJ1-5; 11 nucleotides align to TRBD1. V dropped 6 bases and J dropped 7; count of bases not matched to a gene: 11. Germline-derived CDR1 and CDR2 are MNHNY and SVGAGI (reference sequence). The CDR3 length is 16 residues. The CDR3: CASRPGQGAWGQPQHF. As DNA, the CDR3 is TGTGCCAGCAGACCCGGACAGGGGGCCTGGGGCCAGCCCCAGCATTTT.

This chain links TRBV11-2 with TRBJ1-1, with D tentatively TRBD1 (5 bases). There are 13 residues in the CDR3. Trimming took off 5 bases at V and 2 bases at J, with 9 bases between the two ends. Germline-derived CDR1 and CDR2 are SGHAT and FQNNGV. The CDR3 DNA follows: TGTGCCAGCAGCCTTGACAGAAACACTGAAGCTTTCTTT. Translating it yields CASSLDRNTEAFF.

The sample holds a few counts of this clone. The rearrangement links TRBV7-9 to TRBJ1-2, with 8 bases aligning to TRBD1. CDR1 SEHNR and CDR2 FQNEAQ come from the germline V gene (reference sequence). J gave up 6 bases and V 0 bases, and 6 bases lay outside the gene matches. CDR3 length: 15 amino acids. The DNA of the CDR3 is TGTGCCAGCAGCTTAGCGGCTGGACAGGGTGATGGCTACACCTTC. Translated: CASSLAAGQGDGYTF.

V and J are TRBV6-5 and TRBJ2-1; D uncertain. CDR3 length: 11 amino acids. In germline, CDR1 is MNHEY, CDR2 SVGAGI. The V gene lost 6 bases and the J gene lost 7 bases, with 7 bases spanning the gap. CDR3 nucleotide sequence: TGTGCCAGCAGGGTGGTAAATGAGCAGTTCTTC. Its translation: CASRVVNEQFF.

The chain uses TRBV7-9 and TRBJ2-7, with 8 bases fitting TRBD1. The CDR3 runs 17 residues. V was pared by 1 base and J by 4 bases, with 12 bases of the junction left unmatched. Germline-derived CDR1 and CDR2 are SEHNR and FQNEAQ (reference sequence). The CDR3 region has the DNA TGTGCCAGCAGCTTAGGAAGTTTGACAGGGGAAGGGTACGAGCAGTACTTC. This gives the protein CASSLGSLTGEGYEQYF.

The genes are TRBV2 and TRBJ1-1, with D hard to call. V lost 5 bases and J lost 1, with 8 bases in between. The CDR3 runs to 13 residues. Germline-derived CDR1 and CDR2 are SNHLY and FYNNEI. The CDR3 sequence: CASSLSWNTEAFF. In DNA, the CDR3 is TGTGCCAGCAGTTTATCCTGGAACACTGAAGCTTTCTTT.

This clone has more than one count but fewer than ten. The chain couples TRBV5-8 to TRBJ1-6; D remains unclear. V dropped 2 bases and J dropped 11 bases, with 11 bases sitting between them. There are 13 residues in the CDR3. CDR1 is SGHTS and CDR2 is YDEGEE in the germline V gene. This CDR3 reads CASSFRGFAPLHF. In nucleotides, the CDR3 is TGTGCCAGCAGCTTTCGCGGGTTCGCACCCCTCCACTTT.

This chain links TRBV7-3 with TRBJ2-1; D possibly corresponds to TRBD2 (5 bases). CDR1 and CDR2 from the germline V gene are SGHTA and FQGTGA. The CDR3 length is 13 residues. V was trimmed by 5 bases and J by 7 bases, leaving 12 bases between them. The DNA for the CDR3 is TGTGCCAGCAGCCGCGGGCCAGGAAATGAGCAGTTCTTC. It encodes CASSRGPGNEQFF.

This rearrangement joins TRBV18 to TRBJ1-1; D remains unclear. The CDR3 is 16 amino acids. Trimming left V 5 bases short and J 0 bases short, with 16 bases between. Germline CDR1 is KGHSH and CDR2 is LQKENI. The CDR3, as DNA: TGTGCCAGCTCATCGGGCCCTTCACGATTGAACACTGAAGCTTTCTTT. Amino acids: CASSSGPSRLNTEAFF.

The rearrangement uses TRBV7-2 and TRBJ1-5; unclear D gene. This CDR3 spans 14 amino acids. With 2 bases removed from V and 7 bases from J, the gap between germline ends came to 12 bases. Germline V CDR1 and CDR2: SGHTA, FQGNSA. CDR3 in DNA: TGTGCCAGCAGCTTAAATGGCCTCGGACAGCCCCAGCATTTT. Encoded protein: CASSLNGLGQPQHF.

In its sample, this clone was seen a few times. J is TRBJ1-1 and V is TRBV9; TRBD1 matches at 7 bases. CDR1 and CDR2 (germline): SGDLS, YYNGEE. The CDR3 is 15 residues long. J lost 0 bases, V lost 3 bases, and 5 bases had no gene match. The CDR3 sequence: CASSATGSMNTEAFF. DNA of the CDR3: TGTGCCAGCAGCGCGACAGGGTCGATGAACACTGAAGCTTTCTTT.

The chain carries TRBV15 and TRBJ2-3; 11 nucleotides match TRBD2. The germline CDR1 and CDR2 sequences are LNHNV and YYDKDF (reference sequence). This CDR3 is 17 amino acids long. With V trimmed by 2 bases and J by 0 bases, 4 bases remained unmatched. The CDR3 nucleotides are TGTGCCACCAGCAGATTTAGCGGGGGGGGAAGCACAGATACGCAGTATTTT. This encodes CATSRFSGGGSTDTQYF.

As DNA, the CDR3 is TGTGCCAGTAGTATAGTCGCCCACCAGAACACTGAAGCTTTCTTT. As protein: CASSIVAHQNTEAFF. V gene TRBV19 combines with J gene TRBJ1-1; no clear D. The V and J ends lost 1 base and 1 base respectively, with 10 bases between them. CDR3 length equals 15 residues. Looked up from germline, CDR1 is LNHDA and CDR2 is SQIVND (reference sequence).

This clone is a singleton in its sample. V is TRBV7-9 and J is TRBJ2-5; D gene uncertain. The CDR3 runs 16 residues. CDR1 is SEHNR, CDR2 FQNEAQ, per germline (reference sequence). V lost 6 bases and J 5 bases, leaving 22 bases between the germline ends. CDR3 protein: CASSFPPRAPGETQYF. The CDR3 region has the DNA TGTGCCAGCAGTTTCCCCCCCCGGGCCCCCGGGGAGACCCAGTACTTC. Drawing the rest from reference TRBV7-9 and TRBJ2-5, the complete variable domain is DTGVSQNPRHKITKRGQNVTFRCDPISEHNRLYWYRQTLGQGPEFLTYFQNEAQLEKSRLLSDRFSAERPKGSFSTLEIQRTEQGDSAMYLCASSFPPRAPGETQYFGPGTRLLVL.

V is TRBV11-1 and J is TRBJ1-1, with 9 bases identical to TRBD1. The germline gives CDR1 SGHAT, CDR2 FQDESV (reference sequence). Losses at the gene ends were 5 bases for V and 2 bases for J; bases not matched to a gene: 6. The CDR3 spans 15 residues. The CDR3 region has the DNA TGTGCCAGCAGCCTTCGACAGGGGGTAAACACTGAAGCTTTCTTT. Its protein is CASSLRQGVNTEAFF.

The gene calls are TRBV5-8 and TRBJ2-5; D gene unclear. This CDR3 is built from 11 residues. Trimming took 2 bases from V and 4 from J, leaving 3 bases between them. CDR1 and CDR2 (germline): SGHTS, YDEGEE. The CDR3 is CASSFGETQYF. The DNA for the CDR3 is TGTGCCAGCAGCTTCGGAGAGACCCAGTACTTC.

This chain uses TRBV4-2 with TRBJ1-5; D call uncertain. Trimming left V 3 bases short and J 7 bases short, with 10 bases between. The V gene's germline CDR1 is LGHNA and CDR2 YNFKEQ. CDR3 length equals 13 residues. CDR3 sequence (DNA): TGTGCCAGCAGCCACGGCGGTCACCAGCCCCAGCATTTT. It is translated as CASSHGGHQPQHF.

The rearrangement uses TRBV19 and TRBJ2-1; D not resolved. CDR1 and CDR2 (germline): LNHDA, SQIVND (reference sequence). Trimming removed 5 bases at V and 5 bases at J, with 10 bases between. The CDR3 consists of 13 residues. The CDR3 loop reads CASSPVVDNEQFF. The CDR3 DNA sequence: TGTGCCAGTAGTCCCGTGGTGGACAATGAGCAGTTCTTC.